This T cell receptor beta chain was profiled in a study of CD8 T cells in ankylosing spondylitis. The study's findings and limits: Researchers reportedly found disease-linked clones significantly enriched in matched ankylosing spondylitis synovial fluid.

Using quantitative 5'-RACE with molecular barcodes, the authors made TCR beta libraries. Using its own MiXCR run on the 5' RACE reads, TCRdb lists one record per CDR3 protein. The sample carries 250,000 or so distinct CDR3 sequences, 18% recorded once. This clonotype turned up a few times. What it recognizes is unknown. The CDR3 length is 15 residues. Germline V CDR1 and CDR2: SGHKS, YYEKEE (reference sequence). The ends were cut back, 4 bases at V and 3 bases at J, with 17 bases in the middle. The TCR comes from a male donor with ankylosing spondylitis or in good health (not recorded which). Sequenced sample: blood, either unsorted or a sorted T cell fraction (not recorded which). The gene calls are TRBV5-5 and TRBJ2-7; TRBD1 is a possible D gene (5 bases). DNA of the CDR3: TGTGCCAGCAGCATCGAACCCTTCGACAGCTACGAGCAGTACTTC. It specifies CASSIEPFDSYEQYF.